The rows below give T cell receptor beta chains drawn from one sample of a study of neoadjuvant anti-PD-1 for oral cavity cancer. Assay used: immunoSEQ multiplex PCR; TCRdb lists only in-frame clones, some missing. This table has 30,000 to 35,000 clones, more than 75% appearing once. The material sequenced was PBMCs, taken before nivolumab (anti-PD-1) treatment. Every receptor here comes from a person between 40 and 80 years old with oral cavity squamous cell carcinoma. CDR3s include the opening cysteine and the closing phenylalanine or tryptophan. D genes are given only for firm matches. Some rows mark clone size as missing; the rest say once, few, many or name a class of expanded clone.

D gene: NA
J gene: TRBJ1-4
V gene: TRBV21-1
clone size: NA
CDR3 protein: CASSKSSSTTNEKLFF
CDR3 DNA: TGTGCCAGCAGCAAATCTTCTTCCACAACTAATGAAAAACTGTTTTTT

D gene: NA
J gene: TRBJ2-5
V gene: TRBV7-8
clone size: NA
CDR3 protein: CASSLAQAGGTQYF
CDR3 DNA: TGTGCCAGCAGCTTAGCGCAGGCCGGAGGGACCCAGTACTTC

D gene: NA
J gene: TRBJ2-7
V gene: TRBV21-1
clone size: NA
CDR3 protein: CASSVDTYEQYF
CDR3 DNA: TGTGCCAGCAGCGTAGACACCTACGAGCAGTACTTC

D gene: TRBD1
J gene: TRBJ2-5
V gene: TRBV25-1
clone size: NA
CDR3 protein: CASSESGTARETQYF
CDR3 DNA: TGTGCCAGCAGTGAATCGGGGACAGCTCGAGAGACCCAGTACTTC

D gene: TRBD2
J gene: TRBJ2-7
V gene: TRBV6-7
clone size: NA
CDR3 protein: CASSSLPGLAEGSYEQYF
CDR3 DNA: TGTGCCAGCAGTTCCCTTCCGGGACTAGCGGAGGGCTCCTACGAGCAGTACTTC

D gene: NA
J gene: TRBJ1-2
V gene: TRBV5-1
clone size: NA
CDR3 protein: CASSLGGDGGYTF
CDR3 DNA: TGCGCCAGCAGCTTGGGAGGGGACGGAGGCTACACCTTC

D gene: NA
J gene: TRBJ2-2
V gene: TRBV6-5
clone size: NA
CDR3 protein: CASGVSTVLTGELFF
CDR3 DNA: TGTGCCAGCGGAGTCTCGACGGTACTCACCGGGGAGCTGTTTTTT

D gene: TRBD1
J gene: TRBJ1-5
V gene: TRBV7-2
clone size: NA
CDR3 protein: CASSLDRGDQPQHF
CDR3 DNA: TGTGCCAGCAGCTTAGACAGGGGCGACCAGCCCCAGCATTTT

D gene: TRBD1
J gene: TRBJ1-2
V gene: TRBV7-2
clone size: NA
CDR3 protein: CASSPRQTGGRYGYTF
CDR3 DNA: TGTGCCAGCAGCCCGAGACAGACAGGGGGTCGATATGGCTACACCTTC

D gene: TRBD1
J gene: TRBJ2-7
V gene: TRBV11-2
clone size: NA
CDR3 protein: CASSRNGDSSYEQYF
CDR3 DNA: TGTGCCAGCAGCCGCAACGGGGACAGCTCCTACGAGCAGTACTTC

D gene: NA
J gene: TRBJ2-2
V gene: TRBV14
clone size: NA
CDR3 protein: CASSQDRIANTGELFF
CDR3 DNA: TGTGCCAGCAGCCAAGATCGGATAGCGAACACCGGGGAGCTGTTTTTT

D gene: NA
J gene: TRBJ2-3
V gene: TRBV15
clone size: NA
CDR3 protein: CATSVYSADTQYF
CDR3 DNA: TGTGCCACCAGCGTCTATTCGGCAGATACGCAGTATTTT

D gene: TRBD1
J gene: TRBJ1-1
V gene: TRBV5-1
clone size: NA
CDR3 protein: CASSPGTGAANTEAFF
CDR3 DNA: TGCGCCAGCAGCCCCGGGACAGGGGCGGCGAACACTGAAGCTTTCTTT

D gene: NA
J gene: TRBJ1-1
V gene: TRBV28
clone size: NA
CDR3 protein: CASSLWTGGNTEAFF
CDR3 DNA: TGTGCCAGCAGTTTATGGACGGGGGGAAACACTGAAGCTTTCTTT

D gene: NA
J gene: TRBJ1-1
V gene: TRBV30
clone size: NA
CDR3 protein: CAWSVYTEAFF
CDR3 DNA: TGTGCCTGGAGTGTTTACACTGAAGCTTTCTTT

D gene: NA
J gene: TRBJ1-2
V gene: TRBV5-6
clone size: NA
CDR3 protein: CASRSGGRYGYTF
CDR3 DNA: TGTGCCAGCAGATCCGGGGGACGGTATGGCTACACCTTC

D gene: NA
J gene: TRBJ1-2
V gene: TRBV28
clone size: NA
CDR3 protein: CASEESYGYTF
CDR3 DNA: TGTGCCAGCGAGGAGTCCTATGGCTACACCTTC

D gene: NA
J gene: TRBJ2-1
V gene: TRBV27
clone size: NA
CDR3 protein: CASSSTSSYNEQFF
CDR3 DNA: TGTGCCAGCAGTTCTACCAGCTCCTACAATGAGCAGTTCTTC

D gene: NA
J gene: TRBJ1-6
V gene: TRBV30
clone size: NA
CDR3 protein: CAWSVSGLGSYNSPLHF
CDR3 DNA: TGTGCCTGGAGTGTATCAGGCTTAGGCTCCTATAATTCACCCCTCCACTTT

D gene: NA
J gene: TRBJ1-3
V gene: TRBV5-8
clone size: NA
CDR3 protein: CASSVSQWAGNTIYF
CDR3 DNA: TGTGCCAGCAGCGTGTCTCAGTGGGCTGGAAACACCATATATTTT

D gene: NA
J gene: TRBJ2-1
V gene: TRBV5-1
clone size: NA
CDR3 protein: CASHTGTRYNEQFF
CDR3 DNA: TGCGCCAGCCACACAGGGACCCGATACAATGAGCAGTTCTTC

D gene: NA
J gene: TRBJ1-2
V gene: TRBV9
clone size: NA
CDR3 protein: CASSGDLRDTVDDGYTF
CDR3 DNA: TGTGCCAGCAGCGGGGACCTCCGGGACACAGTAGACGATGGCTACACCTTC

D gene: NA
J gene: TRBJ1-6
V gene: TRBV30
clone size: NA
CDR3 protein: CAWEGSRNSPLHF
CDR3 DNA: TGTGCCTGGGAAGGAAGCAGGAATTCACCCCTCCACTTT

D gene: NA
J gene: TRBJ2-5
V gene: TRBV7-2
clone size: NA
CDR3 protein: CASSLGGTRETQYF
CDR3 DNA: TGTGCCAGCAGCTTAGGGGGCACCAGAGAGACCCAGTACTTC

D gene: TRBD1
J gene: TRBJ2-5
V gene: TRBV6-5
clone size: NA
CDR3 protein: CASSSRGLETQYF
CDR3 DNA: TGTGCCAGCAGTTCCAGGGGGCTAGAGACCCAGTACTTC

D gene: NA
J gene: TRBJ1-3
V gene: TRBV10-3
clone size: few
CDR3 protein: CAISDVGLSSGNTIYF
CDR3 DNA: TGTGCCATCAGTGATGTGGGGCTCAGCTCTGGAAACACCATATATTTT

D gene: TRBD1
J gene: TRBJ1-6
V gene: TRBV6-1
clone size: NA
CDR3 protein: CASRPGQHNSPLHF
CDR3 DNA: TGTGCCAGCAGACCGGGACAGCACAATTCACCCCTCCACTTT

D gene: TRBD1
J gene: TRBJ1-2
V gene: TRBV12-5
clone size: NA
CDR3 protein: CASGLDRGRGYTF
CDR3 DNA: TGTGCTAGTGGTTTGGACAGGGGACGCGGCTACACCTTC

D gene: NA
J gene: TRBJ2-3
V gene: TRBV7-8
clone size: NA
CDR3 protein: CASSLAPGIADTQYF
CDR3 DNA: TGTGCCAGCAGCTTAGCCCCGGGGATCGCAGATACGCAGTATTTT

D gene: TRBD1
J gene: TRBJ1-2
V gene: TRBV4-1
clone size: NA
CDR3 protein: CASSQDWGQGHYGYTF
CDR3 DNA: TGCGCCAGCAGCCAAGATTGGGGACAGGGGCACTATGGCTACACCTTC

D gene: NA
J gene: TRBJ2-2
V gene: TRBV2
clone size: NA
CDR3 protein: CASSRYRGSTGELFF
CDR3 DNA: TGTGCCAGCAGCCGCTACCGGGGAAGTACCGGGGAGCTGTTTTTT

D gene: NA
J gene: TRBJ1-3
V gene: TRBV7-8
clone size: NA
CDR3 protein: CASSPRTGGLSGNTIYF
CDR3 DNA: TGTGCCAGCAGCCCCAGGACGGGGGGCCTCTCTGGAAACACCATATATTTT

D gene: NA
J gene: TRBJ2-2
V gene: TRBV5-4
clone size: NA
CDR3 protein: CASQIIGTAWNTGELFF
CDR3 DNA: TGTGCCAGCCAAATTATCGGGACGGCATGGAACACCGGGGAGCTGTTTTTT

D gene: TRBD1
J gene: TRBJ1-2
V gene: TRBV5-1
clone size: NA
CDR3 protein: CASSADRGLGYGYTF
CDR3 DNA: TGCGCCAGCAGCGCAGACAGGGGATTGGGCTATGGCTACACCTTC

D gene: TRBD1
J gene: TRBJ2-7
V gene: TRBV28
clone size: NA
CDR3 protein: CASRDRGSYEQYF
CDR3 DNA: TGTGCCAGCCGGGACAGGGGATCCTACGAGCAGTACTTC

D gene: NA
J gene: TRBJ1-1
V gene: TRBV27
clone size: NA
CDR3 protein: CASSLWADFLGAFF
CDR3 DNA: TGTGCCAGCAGTTTATGGGCAGATTTCCTCGGAGCTTTCTTT

D gene: TRBD1
J gene: TRBJ2-3
V gene: TRBV19
clone size: NA
CDR3 protein: CASRSHAGGADTQYF
CDR3 DNA: TGTGCCAGTAGATCCCATGCAGGGGGAGCAGATACGCAGTATTTT

D gene: TRBD1
J gene: TRBJ1-4
V gene: TRBV11-2
clone size: NA
CDR3 protein: CASSPGTVNEKLFF
CDR3 DNA: TGTGCCAGCAGCCCTGGGACAGTAAATGAAAAACTGTTTTTT

D gene: NA
J gene: TRBJ2-7
V gene: TRBV6-7
clone size: few
CDR3 protein: CASSYGCFMDFTYEQYF
CDR3 DNA: TGTGCCAGCAGTTACGGTTGCTTCATGGATTTCACCTACGAGCAGTACTTC

D gene: NA
J gene: TRBJ2-5
V gene: TRBV10-3
clone size: few
CDR3 protein: CAITWTEEETQYF
CDR3 DNA: TGTGCCATCACATGGACAGAAGAAGAGACCCAGTACTTC

D gene: NA
J gene: TRBJ2-7
V gene: TRBV5-1
clone size: NA
CDR3 protein: CASSLLPGDSYEQYF
CDR3 DNA: TGCGCCAGCAGCTTGCTACCAGGGGATTCCTACGAGCAGTACTTC

D gene: NA
J gene: TRBJ2-1
V gene: TRBV5-1
clone size: NA
CDR3 protein: CASSLRGYEQFF
CDR3 DNA: TGCGCCAGCAGCTTAAGGGGATATGAGCAGTTCTTC

D gene: NA
J gene: TRBJ2-3
V gene: TRBV30
clone size: NA
CDR3 protein: CAWRSGVSITDTQYF
CDR3 DNA: TGTGCCTGGAGGTCAGGGGTGAGCATCACAGATACGCAGTATTTT

D gene: NA
J gene: TRBJ2-7
V gene: TRBV6-1
clone size: NA
CDR3 protein: CASRDSPSRYEQYF
CDR3 DNA: TGTGCCAGCAGGGACAGTCCGAGTAGATACGAGCAGTACTTC

D gene: TRBD2
J gene: TRBJ2-3
V gene: TRBV6-4
clone size: NA
CDR3 protein: CASSESGGATDTQYF
CDR3 DNA: TGTGCCAGCAGTGAAAGCGGGGGGGCCACAGATACGCAGTATTTT

D gene: TRBD2
J gene: TRBJ2-5
V gene: TRBV2
clone size: NA
CDR3 protein: CASSSAGGQGETQYF
CDR3 DNA: TGTGCCAGCAGTTCCGCGGGGGGCCAGGGAGAGACCCAGTACTTC

D gene: NA
J gene: TRBJ2-3
V gene: TRBV7-6
clone size: NA
CDR3 protein: CASASGVRDTQYF
CDR3 DNA: TGTGCCAGCGCCTCAGGGGTCCGGGATACGCAGTATTTT

D gene: NA
J gene: TRBJ1-3
V gene: TRBV5-1
clone size: NA
CDR3 protein: CASSLGDGGNTIYF
CDR3 DNA: TGCGCCAGCAGCTTGGGGGATGGTGGAAACACCATATATTTT

D gene: TRBD2
J gene: TRBJ2-5
V gene: TRBV5-1
clone size: NA
CDR3 protein: CASSRLAGAEETQYF
CDR3 DNA: TGCGCCAGCAGCCGTCTAGCGGGGGCCGAAGAGACCCAGTACTTC

D gene: TRBD1
J gene: TRBJ1-2
V gene: TRBV5-1
clone size: NA
CDR3 protein: CASSAGQGPSGYTF
CDR3 DNA: TGCGCCAGCAGCGCGGGACAGGGCCCCTCGGGCTACACCTTC

D gene: TRBD2
J gene: TRBJ2-5
V gene: TRBV9
clone size: NA
CDR3 protein: CASSVFASAGETQYF
CDR3 DNA: TGTGCCAGCAGCGTTTTCGCCTCAGCGGGGGAGACCCAGTACTTC

D gene: NA
J gene: TRBJ1-1
V gene: TRBV10-2
clone size: once
CDR3 protein: CASVGEWNTEAFF
CDR3 DNA: TGCGCCAGCGTGGGTGAGTGGAACACTGAAGCTTTCTTT

D gene: TRBD2
J gene: TRBJ2-7
V gene: TRBV25-1
clone size: NA
CDR3 protein: CASSGFLAGGRYEQYF
CDR3 DNA: TGTGCCAGCAGTGGATTTCTAGCGGGGGGCCGTTACGAGCAGTACTTC

D gene: TRBD1
J gene: TRBJ2-1
V gene: TRBV29-1
clone size: NA
CDR3 protein: CSHFTLQSGTGGLDEQFF
CDR3 DNA: TGCAGCCATTTTACTTTGCAGTCCGGGACAGGGGGCTTGGATGAGCAGTTCTTC

D gene: NA
J gene: TRBJ1-2
V gene: TRBV13
clone size: NA
CDR3 protein: CASSQKGGNYGYTF
CDR3 DNA: TGTGCCAGCAGCCAGAAAGGTGGGAACTATGGCTACACCTTC